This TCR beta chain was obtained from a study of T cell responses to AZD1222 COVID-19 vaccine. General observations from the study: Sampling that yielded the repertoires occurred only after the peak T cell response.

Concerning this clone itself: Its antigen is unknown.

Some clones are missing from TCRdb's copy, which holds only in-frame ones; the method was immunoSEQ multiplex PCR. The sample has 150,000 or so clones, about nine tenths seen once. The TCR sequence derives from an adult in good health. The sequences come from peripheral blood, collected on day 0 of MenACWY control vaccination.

Here the CDR3 DNA reads TGTGCCAGCAGTGTATCCGGTAATCAGCCCCAGCATTTT. Protein product: CASSVSGNQPQHF. The V and J genes are TRBV2 and TRBJ1-5; D uncertain. The CDR3 is made up of 13 amino acids. Per germline, CDR1 SNHLY and CDR2 FYNNEI. V dropped 4 bases and J dropped 4 bases, with 8 bases sitting between them.